This passage covers 26 T cell receptor beta chains from one sample sequenced in a study of T cells in localized non-small cell lung cancer. Clones were sequenced by immunoSEQ multiplex PCR, and TCRdb holds only the in-frame ones, with some missing. The table lists over a thousand clones, approximately 23% of them singletons. The sample was normal lung tissue next to the tumor, taken before any cancer treatment. These TCRs come from a female donor over 55 with stage I squamous cell lung carcinoma.

The rearrangement uses TRBV6-8 and TRBJ1-1; TRBD1 matches 9 bases. V shed 5 bases, J shed 7 bases, and the junction held 8 bases outside the gene matches. CDR3 length equals 14 residues. Germline CDR1 is MNHGY and CDR2 is SAAAGT. DNA for the CDR3: TGTGCCAGCAGTCCCTGGACAGGGGCTGATGAAGCTTTCTTT. Its protein product is CASSPWTGADEAFF.

The V call is TRBV7-5, the J call TRBJ1-2. TRBV7-5 is shown as a pseudogene. The CDR3 is 15 amino acids. The DNA of the CDR3 is TGTGCCAGCAGCTTAGGCCCCGAGCGTCAGCGTGGCTACACCTTC. Its protein product is CASSLGPERQRGYTF.

The rearrangement links TRBV14 to TRBJ2-3; TRBD2 matches 11 bases. After removal of 1 base from V and 9 bases from J, the junction contained 9 bases not matched to a gene. The CDR3 is 16 amino acids. Germline CDR1 reads SGHDN; CDR2 reads FVKESK. CDR3 in amino acids: CASSQGLGLAVPTQYF. The CDR3 coding sequence is TGTGCCAGCAGCCAAGGACTGGGACTAGCGGTGCCCACGCAGTATTTT.

In its sample, this clone ranks as large. This chain joins TRBV15 and TRBJ2-7; D not resolved. CDR3 length: 15 amino acids. The germline V gene encodes CDR1 LNHNV and CDR2 YYDKDF (reference sequence). Trimming left V 5 bases short and J 7 bases short, with 21 bases between. The CDR3 sequence: CATSGDEIRSNEQYF. The CDR3 bases are TGTGCCACCAGCGGCGACGAGATCCGTTCAAATGAGCAGTACTTC.

V gene TRBV6-7 combines with J gene TRBJ2-7, with 7 positions matching TRBD2. TRBV6-7 has ORF status, its function being uncertain. The CDR3 totals 19 residues. Germline trimming cut 2 bases from V and 0 bases from J; bases unmatched to any gene: 16. The DNA of the CDR3 is TGTGCCAGCAGTTACCCGAAGCGGGATATCTTAAAAACCTCCTACGAGCAGTACTTC. Amino acid sequence: CASSYPKRDILKTSYEQYF.

By sample share, this clone is medium-sized. This rearrangement joins TRBV4-1 to TRBJ2-7; the D is unclear. V shed 0 bases and J shed 0 bases, with 6 bases lying between them. This CDR3 has 14 amino acids. Germline loops: CDR1 MGHRA, CDR2 YSYEKL. Written as DNA, the CDR3 is TGCGCCAGCAGCCAAGATTCTCTCTCCTACGAGCAGTACTTC. The encoded protein is CASSQDSLSYEQYF.

This clone occurred once. The chain has TRBV12-5 and TRBJ2-7; 8 positions match TRBD2. Germline V CDR1 and CDR2: LGHNT, FRNRAP. This CDR3 has 17 amino acids. V was pared by 0 bases and J by 3 bases, with 10 bases of the junction left unmatched. In DNA form, the CDR3 reads TGTGCTAGTGGTTTGGTAATCGGTAGCGGGACCTTCTACGAGCAGTACTTC. It translates to CASGLVIGSGTFYEQYF.

The count of this clone is one. The chain combines TRBV16 with TRBJ2-1; TRBD2 might be the D (7 bases). Germline V gene data show CDR1 as KGHSY and CDR2 as FQNENV. Deletions cut 0 bases from V and 7 bases from J, with 13 bases between. This CDR3 is built from 15 residues. CDR3: CASSQSGAGANEQFF. The CDR3 nucleotides read TGTGCCAGCAGCCAATCCGGCGCGGGGGCGAATGAGCAGTTCTTC.

CDR3 loop: CASSPRQGPPYEQYF. CDR3 nucleotides: TGTGCCAGCAGCCCTCGACAGGGGCCCCCCTACGAGCAGTACTTC. The chain links TRBV11-3 to TRBJ2-7; 8 bases fit TRBD1. Germline V gene lookup returns CDR1 SGHNT and CDR2 YENEEA. V shed 5 bases, J shed 2 bases, and the junction held 8 bases outside the gene matches. CDR3 length: 15 amino acids. Combining the CDR3 with reference TRBV11-3 and TRBJ2-7 gives the whole variable domain EAGVVQSPRYKIIEKKQPVAFWCNPISGHNTLYWYLQNLGQGPELLIRYENEEAVDDSQLPKDRFSAERLKGVDSTLKIQPAELGDSAVYLCASSPRQGPPYEQYFGPGTRLTVT.

This rearrangement joins TRBV12-5 to TRBJ2-3, with D perhaps TRBD1 or TRBD2 (5 bases each). The CDR3 covers 15 residues. Germline CDR1 is LGHNT and CDR2 is FRNRAP. V lost 4 bases to trimming and J lost 1 base, with 12 bases between them. CDR3 region: CASGSRGAGTDTQYF. The CDR3 DNA is TGTGCTAGTGGTTCCCGAGGGGCAGGCACAGATACGCAGTATTTT. Filled out from reference TRBV12-5 and TRBJ2-3, the complete variable domain reads DARVTQTPRHKVTEMGQEVTMRCQPILGHNTVFWYRQTMMQGLELLAYFRNRAPLDDSGMPKDRFSAEMPDATLATLKIQPSEPRDSAVYFCASGSRGAGTDTQYFGPGTRLTVL.

The rearrangement uses TRBV7-1 and TRBJ1-3, with 8 bases matching TRBD1. TRBV7-1 is labeled an ORF, and its function is uncertain. CDR3 length: 13 amino acids. The V segment lost 5 bases and the J segment 4 bases; nucleotides outside the gene matches: 1. As DNA, the CDR3 is TGTGCCAGCAGCCGGGACAGGGGAAACACCATATATTTT. Protein sequence: CASSRDRGNTIYF.

This clone is labeled large. The chain is built from TRBV11-3 and TRBJ2-2; D not certain. CDR3 size: 15 residues. The germline V and J ends were trimmed by 4 bases and 8 bases, with 17 bases remaining between them. Germline CDR1 is SGHNT and CDR2 is YENEEA. CDR3 nucleotide sequence: TGTGCCAGCAGCTCCCCTTTGACATTGGGGGGGGAGCTGTTTTTT. It specifies CASSSPLTLGGELFF.

CDR3: CASSEAGRPGNEQFF. DNA of the CDR3: TGTGCCAGCAGTGAAGCTGGTAGGCCGGGGAATGAGCAGTTCTTC. V and J are TRBV9 and TRBJ2-1; D possibly corresponds to TRBD2 (5 bases). Trimming took 5 bases from V and 7 from J, leaving 19 bases between them. The CDR3 spans 15 residues. CDR1 and CDR2 (germline): SGDLS, YYNGEE.

This clone was seen more than once but under ten times. The rearrangement joins TRBV2 to TRBJ2-3; D remains unclear. CDR3 length: 16 amino acids. V dropped 1 base and J dropped 4 bases, with 15 bases sitting between them. Germline V gene lookup returns CDR1 SNHLY and CDR2 FYNNEI. CDR3 nucleotide sequence: TGTGCCAGCAGTGAAGGGGTCCCGCCAGGCCCAGATACGCAGTATTTT. Protein sequence: CASSEGVPPGPDTQYF.

The chain carries TRBV9 and TRBJ1-2, with TRBD1 identical over 7 bases. CDR3 length: 17 amino acids. Germline CDR1 SGDLS, CDR2 YYNGEE. The junction had 13 bases not matched to a gene; V was cut back by 3 bases and J by 2 bases. The CDR3 region has the DNA TGTGCCAGCAGCGAGAGACAGGGCGCCTACGGGAACTATGGCTACACCTTC. Protein: CASSERQGAYGNYGYTF.

This chain uses TRBV6-8 with TRBJ1-3; D remains unclear. CDR3 length: 14 residues. With 5 bases removed from V and 0 bases from J, the gap between germline ends came to 8 bases. Per germline, CDR1 MNHGY and CDR2 SAAAGT. CDR3 sequence reads: CASSQQSSGNTIYF. CDR3 nucleotide sequence: TGTGCCAGCAGTCAACAGAGCTCTGGAAACACCATATATTTT.

This clone has a handful of counts. The chain links TRBV6-8 to TRBJ2-1, with D uncertain. The germline V gene encodes CDR1 MNHGY and CDR2 SAAAGT. V lost 6 bases and J lost 3, with 9 bases in between. The CDR3 totals 13 residues. CDR3: CASRKDNYNEQFF. In DNA form, the CDR3 reads TGTGCCAGCAGAAAAGATAACTACAATGAGCAGTTCTTC.

The chain links TRBV5-1 to TRBJ1-1; D may be TRBD1 (5 bases). Per the germline V gene, CDR1 is SGHRS and CDR2 is YFSETQ. The CDR3 extends over 15 amino acids. Trimming stripped 3 bases from V and 3 bases from J, with 15 bases between. CDR3 region: CASSWTGGGDTEAFF. The DNA of the CDR3 is TGCGCCAGCAGCTGGACCGGCGGGGGAGACACTGAAGCTTTCTTT.

This clone was found a few times. CDR3 bases: TGTGCCAGCAGCCCTCTCGGACCTACTCAATACAATGAGCAGTTCTTC. Residues: CASSPLGPTQYNEQFF. The V and J genes are TRBV11-3 and TRBJ2-1; D unresolved. CDR1 is SGHNT, CDR2 YENEEA, per germline. With 5 bases removed from V and 4 bases from J, the gap between germline ends came to 18 bases. CDR3 size: 16 residues. Full variable domain (rest looked up from reference TRBV11-3 and TRBJ2-1): EAGVVQSPRYKIIEKKQPVAFWCNPISGHNTLYWYLQNLGQGPELLIRYENEEAVDDSQLPKDRFSAERLKGVDSTLKIQPAELGDSAVYLCASSPLGPTQYNEQFFGPGTRLTVL.

This clone appeared a few times. V and J are TRBV4-1 and TRBJ1-5, with D possibly being TRBD1 (6 bases). Trimming shortened V by 3 bases and J by 7 bases, and 10 bases separated the two germline ends. This CDR3 is built from 13 residues. Germline CDR1 reads MGHRA; CDR2 reads YSYEKL. CDR3 DNA sequence: TGCGCCAGCAGCCACCCGGACAGACAGCCCCAGCATTTT. The encoded protein is CASSHPDRQPQHF.

The V call is TRBV30, the J call TRBJ2-7; 9 bases agree with TRBD1. Trimming removed 4 bases from V and 4 bases from J; junction bases left unmatched: 11. CDR1 GTSNPN and CDR2 SVGIG come from the germline V gene (reference sequence). The CDR3 consists of 15 residues. CDR3 nucleotides: TGTGCCTGGAAGCCCCGGGACAGGGATTGGTACGAGCAGTACTTC. Translated, it gives CAWKPRDRDWYEQYF.

V gene TRBV19 combines with J gene TRBJ2-3, with unresolved D. Germline V gene sequence: CDR1 LNHDA, CDR2 SQIVND (reference sequence). The CDR3 extends over 15 amino acids. The V end was cut by 6 bases, the J end by 0 bases, with 13 bases between. CDR3 loop: CASSQQGWSTDTQYF. The CDR3 coding sequence is TGTGCCAGTAGCCAGCAAGGGTGGAGCACAGATACGCAGTATTTT. The full variable domain, with the rest looked up from reference TRBV19 and TRBJ2-3, is DGGITQSPKYLFRKEGQNVTLSCEQNLNHDAMYWYRQDPGQGLRLIYYSQIVNDFQKGDIAEGYSVSREKKESFPLTVTSAQKNPTAFYLCASSQQGWSTDTQYFGPGTRLTVL.

This clone has just a few counts. This chain joins TRBV30 and TRBJ1-2; no firm D call. V lost 0 bases to trimming and J lost 6 bases, with 11 bases between them. This CDR3 comprises 13 residues. Germline-derived CDR1 and CDR2 are GTSNPN and SVGIG (reference sequence). CDR3 nucleotides: TGTGCCTGGAGTGTCAAGGGCAGTAATGGCTACACCTTC. Translated: CAWSVKGSNGYTF.

This clone was recorded a few times. This chain joins TRBV15 and TRBJ1-1; D unclear. The V gene lost 5 bases and the J gene lost 0 bases, with 19 bases spanning the gap. Germline V CDR1 and CDR2: LNHNV, YYDKDF (reference sequence). This CDR3 contains 17 residues. CDR3 sequence: CATSLGRSGYMNTEAFF. CDR3 in DNA: TGTGCCACCAGCCTAGGAAGGAGCGGCTACATGAACACTGAAGCTTTCTTT.

The sample holds a few counts of this clone. V gene TRBV11-3 combines with J gene TRBJ1-1, with 8 nucleotides matching TRBD1. This CDR3 contains 16 residues. Germline CDR1 and CDR2: SGHNT and YENEEA. J gave up 3 bases and V 1 base, and 7 bases lay outside the gene matches. Written as DNA, the CDR3 is TGTGCCAGCAGCTTAGGGCAGGGGGCGTCTGACACTGAAGCTTTCTTT. Residues: CASSLGQGASDTEAFF.

By sample fraction, this clone is medium-sized. V is TRBV11-3 and J is TRBJ1-5, with D perhaps matching TRBD1 (5 bases). Trimming took off 5 bases at V and 15 bases at J, with 23 bases between the two ends. This CDR3 comprises 14 residues. In germline, CDR1 is SGHNT, CDR2 YENEEA. The CDR3 DNA reads TGTGCCAGCAGCCCGGGGGACGGCTGCCAAGCGAGGCATTTT. Its protein is CASSPGDGCQARHF.